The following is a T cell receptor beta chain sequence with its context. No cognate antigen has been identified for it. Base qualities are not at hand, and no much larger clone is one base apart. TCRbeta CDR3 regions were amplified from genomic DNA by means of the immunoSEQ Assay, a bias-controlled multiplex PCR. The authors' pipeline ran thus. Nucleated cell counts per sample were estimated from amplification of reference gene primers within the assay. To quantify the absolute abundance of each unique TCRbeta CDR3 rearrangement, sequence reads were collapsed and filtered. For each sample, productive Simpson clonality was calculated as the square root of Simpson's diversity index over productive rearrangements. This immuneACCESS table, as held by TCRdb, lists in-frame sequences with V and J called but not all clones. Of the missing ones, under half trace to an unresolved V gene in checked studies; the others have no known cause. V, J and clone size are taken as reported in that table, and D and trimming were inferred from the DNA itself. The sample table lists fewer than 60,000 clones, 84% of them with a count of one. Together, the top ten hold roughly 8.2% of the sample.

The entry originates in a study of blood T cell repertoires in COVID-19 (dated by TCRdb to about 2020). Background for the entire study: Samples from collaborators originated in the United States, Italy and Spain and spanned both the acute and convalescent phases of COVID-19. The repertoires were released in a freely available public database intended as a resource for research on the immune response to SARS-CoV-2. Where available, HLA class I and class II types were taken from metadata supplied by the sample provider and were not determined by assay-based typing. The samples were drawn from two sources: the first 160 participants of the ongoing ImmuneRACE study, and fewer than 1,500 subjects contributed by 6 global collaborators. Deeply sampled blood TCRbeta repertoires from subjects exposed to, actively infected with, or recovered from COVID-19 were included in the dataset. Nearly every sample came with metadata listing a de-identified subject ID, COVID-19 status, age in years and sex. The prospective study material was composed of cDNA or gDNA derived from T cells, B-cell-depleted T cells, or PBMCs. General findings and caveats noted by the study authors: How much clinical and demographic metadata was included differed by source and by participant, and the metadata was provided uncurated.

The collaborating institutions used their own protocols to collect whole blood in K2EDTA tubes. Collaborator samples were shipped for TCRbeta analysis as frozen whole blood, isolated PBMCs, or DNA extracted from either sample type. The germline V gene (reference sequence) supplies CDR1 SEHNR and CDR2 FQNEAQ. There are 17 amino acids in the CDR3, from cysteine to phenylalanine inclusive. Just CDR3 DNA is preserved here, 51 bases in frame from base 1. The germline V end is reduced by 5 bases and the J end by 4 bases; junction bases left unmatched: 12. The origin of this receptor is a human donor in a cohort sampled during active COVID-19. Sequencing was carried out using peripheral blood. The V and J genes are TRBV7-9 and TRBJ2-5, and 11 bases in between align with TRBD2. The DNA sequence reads TGTGCCAGCAGCACGACTAGCGGGGTGGGAGGAGGAGAGACCCAGTACTTC. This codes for CASSTTSGVGGGETQYF. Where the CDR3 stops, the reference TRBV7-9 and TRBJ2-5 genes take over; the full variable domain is DTGVSQNPRHKITKRGQNVTFRCDPISEHNRLYWYRQTLGQGPEFLTYFQNEAQLEKSRLLSDRFSAERPKGSFSTLEIQRTEQGDSAMYLCASSTTSGVGGGETQYFGPGTRLLVL.